Described below is a single T cell receptor beta chain sequence and its context. Its antigen is still unknown. Single viable CD3+CD4+CD8-CD45RO+ cells were sorted as the memory CD4+ T cells. These data are taken from a study of memory CD4+ T cells and cytomegalovirus serostatus. Study information: Of the healthy Belgian adults, 9 were CMV seropositive and 24 seronegative. Broader study findings: Each of approximately 70 CMV-associated TCRbeta sequences occurred in one to five individuals.

How the authors handled the data: After removing out-of-frame reads, 2,204,828 distinct TCRbeta sequences remained. Here immunoSEQ multiplex PCR was the method, and the copy in TCRdb shows in-frame clones only, minus some. V and J calls and clone size are those listed in that table; D and trimming were worked out from the DNA. The repertoire holds roughly 45,000 clones, roughly 79% seen once, with roughly 0.5% in the top ten. The germline V gene encodes CDR1 SNHLY and CDR2 FYNNEI. The CDR3 runs 16 residues. V dropped 2 bases and J dropped 4; count of bases not matched to a gene: 10. What was sequenced was memory CD4+ T cells from blood. This TCR was recovered from an adult in good health and CMV-seronegative. J is TRBJ1-2 and V is TRBV2, with TRBD1 matching 7 bases. The CDR3 here is CASSENTGQFGYGYTF. The CDR3 DNA sequence: TGTGCCAGCAGTGAAAATACGGGACAGTTCGGCTATGGCTACACCTTC. The entire variable domain, with the rest obtained from reference TRBV2 and TRBJ1-2, is as follows: EPEVTQTPSHQVTQMGQEVILRCVPISNHLYFYWYRQILGQKVEFLVSFYNNEISEKSEIFDDQFSVERPDGSNFTLKIRSTKLEDSAMYFCASSENTGQFGYGYTFGSGTRLTVV.